This T cell receptor beta chain was recorded in a study of cytomegalovirus exposure and HLA in healthy donors (dated by TCRdb to between 2016 and 2019). For the wider study: In an earlier analysis of 587 of the donors, roughly 300 Gb of sequence data and 100 million or so unique TCR beta sequences from roughly 180 million T cells were reported. Donor age, sex, ethnicity and CMV serostatus were compiled together with the repertoire data. An earlier analysis of fewer than 750 of the donors used high-throughput TCR beta sequencing to judge whether each TCR beta V gene segment behaved as functional or pseudogenic. The study aimed to test whether signatures of past pathogen exposure could be identified by cataloging public T cell receptors. Genome-wide SNP genotypes for about three fifths of the roughly 670 donors were used in a later genetic analysis, which treated that subset as a discovery cohort. Along with the roughly 710-subject first cohort, a separate validation cohort of over 90 different subjects was used. High-throughput TCR immunosequencing, statistical association of individual TCRs with disease status, and machine learning were combined to predict cytomegalovirus infection status. Several DR-DQ haplotypes were handled as single units for association and clustering, since linkage in the cohort was strong. Typing coverage varied by locus: roughly 620-640 donors for A, B, C, DRB1 and DQB1; approximately 560 for DQA1; around 570 for DPA1; under 490 for DPB1. All discovery cohort repertoires had been generated using a single sequencing platform. Roughly 300 gigabases of sequencing data and tens of millions of unique TCR sequences were included in an early release covering roughly 600 HLA-typed donors. Rather than drawing on any new phenotypic data, the later analysis identified candidate immune exposures from TCR beta sequences and the way those sequences occurred across donors. The study profiled the T cell repertoires of hundreds of subjects by immunosequencing and related them to cytomegalovirus serostatus. Among the roughly 390 genotyped donors, around 81% belonged to the genetic ancestry cluster associated with self-reported Caucasian donors. Among several hundred genotyped donors of the cohort, an average of around 250,000 unique TCR beta nucleotide sequences was sequenced per donor, of which about 18% were non-productive. To study patterns of TCR occurrence, a later analysis re-analyzed previously published TCR beta repertoires from hundreds of donors and added high-resolution HLA genotyping. Both class I and class II loci were covered by HLA typing, at four-digit resolution.

In the germline V gene, CDR1 corresponds to MDHEN and CDR2 to SYDVKM. At the junction V is shortened by 5 bases and J by 3 bases, with 11 bases in between. Measured from the cysteine to the phenylalanine, the CDR3 is 14 residues long. The CDR3 DNA has 42 bases and is translated from base 1. The library was made by the immunoSEQ multiplex PCR assay. A mixture of 60 forward primers for TCR Vbeta segments and 13 reverse primers for TCR Jbeta segments was used in the multiplex PCR. The CDR3 region of rearranged TCR beta genes was amplified from genomic DNA with a multiplex PCR assay. Amplified TCR beta libraries were sequenced as 87-base-pair reads on the Illumina HiSeq System. The paper's processing steps were these. Across the roughly 670 repertoires, a later analysis counted about 81 million unique TCR beta chains, roughly 11 million of which were shared by at least two donors. To remove PCR and sequencing errors, raw reads were error-corrected and collapsed into unique sequences using a nearest-neighbor algorithm that merged closely related sequences. Alignment of CDR3 sequences to IMGT reference sequences was used to assign V, D and J gene segments. For a sequence to be retained, a match of at least six nucleotides was required to both a V gene segment and a J gene segment. Rearrangements were called productive when the CDR3 lacked stop codons and stayed in frame with V and J; all others were non-productive. CDR3 was defined by IMGT convention, running from the second conserved V-encoded cysteine to the conserved J-encoded phenylalanine. In an earlier analysis of around 640 of the donors, sequences lacking an unambiguous match to a single V gene segment were excluded. In an earlier analysis of roughly 600 of the donors, a V segment was called functional when productive rearrangements were above 56.7%, and segregating when the standard deviation between donors exceeded 5%. A statistical classification framework was built for diagnosing cytomegalovirus status from the catalog of TCR beta chain sequences. A later analysis assigned V and J genes by comparing TCR nucleotide sequences with IMGT/GENE-DB human TR gene sequences. A later analysis assigned CDR3 sequences and most-parsimonious VDJ recombination scenarios with the TCRdist pipeline. In a later analysis, each TCR beta chain was defined by its CDR3 amino acid sequence together with its V-gene family, and reads lacking a unique V-gene family were excluded. To address suspected cross-contamination and a sequencing artifact, a later analysis removed approximately 590 highly shared, low-generation-probability nucleotide sequences. For each public chain, a later analysis derived a clonal expansion index from normalized ranks of inferred template counts within each repertoire. In a later analysis, generation probabilities were computed with a VDJ recombination model fitted to out-of-frame rearrangements, and the resulting probabilities were checked against IGoR. Hypergeometric tests were used in a later analysis to score TCR-TCR, TCR-HLA and TCR-CMV co-occurrence, with a repertoire-size bias correction applied to the TCR pairs. To estimate false discovery rates, a later analysis permuted the HLA or CMV assignments 20 times. A later analysis grouped co-occurring TCRs with DBSCAN, adding TCRdist sequence similarity when clustering within HLA-allele-positive subsets. For co-occurrence clustering, repertoires with fewer than 30,000 or more than 120,000 public chains were excluded, along with 4 to 6 repertoires with anomalous nucleotide sharing. TCRdb re-hosts the immuneACCESS table, in-frame sequences only. Its copies lack some clones; in the studies checked, an unresolved V gene accounts for under half of them, and the cause for the rest is not known. That table supplies the V and J calls and clone size; D and trimming were determined from the DNA. The sample table records some 80,000 clones; around three quarters of these occur just once. The top ten clones comprise around 3% of the sample.

The cohort was made up of 666 healthy bone marrow donors. Cohort members were all nominally healthy when sampled, although unrecorded immune exposures were likely present. The donor tested CMV seronegative and was one of the 352 seronegative cohort members. A peripheral blood sample was provided by each donor, and peripheral blood mononuclear cells were used for TCR beta sequencing. Genomic DNA was extracted from the blood cell samples with the Qiagen DNeasy Blood Extraction Kit. Points the paper makes about the study in general: Cytomegalovirus status was reported to be diagnosed by the classifier with high specificity and sensitivity in both the original and validation cohorts. The authors suggested that the approach could potentially be extended to other disease states and immunological phenotypes. In a later analysis, HLA-associated TCR beta chains showed more clonal expansion and lower generation probabilities than non-associated chains that were equally common. A further reported finding was that TCR beta sequences accurately predicted the HLA-A and HLA-B alleles for most subjects in the first cohort. A total of 150 or so TCR beta chains were listed by the study as associated with cytomegalovirus. In an earlier analysis of several hundred of the donors, most TCR beta V segments were observed in productive rearrangements about 87% or about 30% of the time, broadly matching IMGT annotations. Linkage disequilibrium might explain the correlated functional status among segregating V segments, but an unknown experimental factor could not be excluded. Because some donors lacked HLA typing at each locus, the association tests relied only on the typed subset. Strong co-occurrence of HLA alleles, especially DR and DQ, made assigning TCR associations to individual alleles difficult. The 87-base-pair reads could not distinguish some IMGT-functional V segments, including TRBV6-2 and TRBV6-3, so those segments were excluded. A later genetic analysis reported fewer N-insertions in productive TCRs among donors in an Asian-associated ancestry cluster than the roughly 700-donor mean. Across donors, most TCR sequences were observed very rarely, whereas some public TCRs were present in many individuals. For the cohort, immune exposure information was limited to CMV serostatus. A later analysis associated 16,951 TCR beta sequences with specific HLA alleles at a false discovery rate of 0.05. Roughly uniform sequencing depth across donors was assumed in presence/absence analyses, although this assumption may not hold. Only TCR beta chains were sequenced in this cohort, and the absence of alpha or paired-chain data limited detectable features. Three of the identified cytomegalovirus-associated TCR beta chains were confirmed in vitro to be specific for cytomegalovirus antigens. In a later genetic analysis, a missense DCLRE1C variant was associated with V-gene and J-gene trimming of TCR beta chains, and the association was replicated in an independent cohort. A cluster of highly shared sequence variants was judged likely to be a technical artifact of the sequencing pipeline. In a later analysis, most CMV-associated TCR beta chains were found to appear HLA-restricted, with HLA associations seemingly driven largely by CMV exposure. According to a later analysis, TCR association rates differed among HLA loci, with DRB1 alleles showing the most associated TCRs and HLA-C alleles showing the fewest. Several of the top co-occurrence clusters appeared to be linked to parvovirus B19, influenza, CMV and Epstein-Barr virus, according to a later analysis. The earlier analysis of about 600 of the donors excluded some 15 rarely observed V segments, including chromosome 9 orphons, because counts were too low.

About this clone itself: This receptor's antigen is unknown. One base away there is no much larger clone; base qualities are not given.

Sequenced sample: PBMCs. The TCR comes from a man in his forties in good health and CMV-seronegative. The rearranged chain carries TRBV28 and TRBJ1-5; the D gene is perhaps TRBD1, on 5 matching bases. The sequenced DNA is TGTGCCAGCAGTCCCGGGGGATCCAATCAGCCCCAGCATTTT. This gives the protein CASSPGGSNQPQHF.